The sequence of this TCR beta chain was determined in a study of blood T cell repertoires in COVID-19. Study at large: Sites in the United States, Italy and Spain provided acute and convalescent COVID-19 samples. PBMCs, B-cell-depleted T cells, or T cells provided the cDNA or gDNA that made up the material.

Original data processing: The authors estimated nucleated cell counts from reference gene primer amplification. TCRdb's table, derived via immunoSEQ multiplex PCR, lists solely in-frame clones and lacks some. The DNA was the basis for D and trimming; V, J and clone size are from that table. Of under 90,000 clones listed, 65% to 90% are singletons. Germline-derived CDR1 and CDR2 are MNHNS and SASEGT. V lost 0 bases, J lost 5 bases, and 22 bases lay in between. The CDR3 runs to 18 residues. The chain joins TRBV6-1 to TRBJ2-5; a possible D gene is TRBD2 (6 bases). Material for sequencing was peripheral blood. The sequence was collected from an elderly woman with active or convalescent COVID-19. The CDR3 coding sequence is TGTGCCAGCAGTGAAGCGCTCCACACTTTAATAGGAGGGGAGACCCAGTACTTC. Translation gives CASSEALHTLIGGETQYF.